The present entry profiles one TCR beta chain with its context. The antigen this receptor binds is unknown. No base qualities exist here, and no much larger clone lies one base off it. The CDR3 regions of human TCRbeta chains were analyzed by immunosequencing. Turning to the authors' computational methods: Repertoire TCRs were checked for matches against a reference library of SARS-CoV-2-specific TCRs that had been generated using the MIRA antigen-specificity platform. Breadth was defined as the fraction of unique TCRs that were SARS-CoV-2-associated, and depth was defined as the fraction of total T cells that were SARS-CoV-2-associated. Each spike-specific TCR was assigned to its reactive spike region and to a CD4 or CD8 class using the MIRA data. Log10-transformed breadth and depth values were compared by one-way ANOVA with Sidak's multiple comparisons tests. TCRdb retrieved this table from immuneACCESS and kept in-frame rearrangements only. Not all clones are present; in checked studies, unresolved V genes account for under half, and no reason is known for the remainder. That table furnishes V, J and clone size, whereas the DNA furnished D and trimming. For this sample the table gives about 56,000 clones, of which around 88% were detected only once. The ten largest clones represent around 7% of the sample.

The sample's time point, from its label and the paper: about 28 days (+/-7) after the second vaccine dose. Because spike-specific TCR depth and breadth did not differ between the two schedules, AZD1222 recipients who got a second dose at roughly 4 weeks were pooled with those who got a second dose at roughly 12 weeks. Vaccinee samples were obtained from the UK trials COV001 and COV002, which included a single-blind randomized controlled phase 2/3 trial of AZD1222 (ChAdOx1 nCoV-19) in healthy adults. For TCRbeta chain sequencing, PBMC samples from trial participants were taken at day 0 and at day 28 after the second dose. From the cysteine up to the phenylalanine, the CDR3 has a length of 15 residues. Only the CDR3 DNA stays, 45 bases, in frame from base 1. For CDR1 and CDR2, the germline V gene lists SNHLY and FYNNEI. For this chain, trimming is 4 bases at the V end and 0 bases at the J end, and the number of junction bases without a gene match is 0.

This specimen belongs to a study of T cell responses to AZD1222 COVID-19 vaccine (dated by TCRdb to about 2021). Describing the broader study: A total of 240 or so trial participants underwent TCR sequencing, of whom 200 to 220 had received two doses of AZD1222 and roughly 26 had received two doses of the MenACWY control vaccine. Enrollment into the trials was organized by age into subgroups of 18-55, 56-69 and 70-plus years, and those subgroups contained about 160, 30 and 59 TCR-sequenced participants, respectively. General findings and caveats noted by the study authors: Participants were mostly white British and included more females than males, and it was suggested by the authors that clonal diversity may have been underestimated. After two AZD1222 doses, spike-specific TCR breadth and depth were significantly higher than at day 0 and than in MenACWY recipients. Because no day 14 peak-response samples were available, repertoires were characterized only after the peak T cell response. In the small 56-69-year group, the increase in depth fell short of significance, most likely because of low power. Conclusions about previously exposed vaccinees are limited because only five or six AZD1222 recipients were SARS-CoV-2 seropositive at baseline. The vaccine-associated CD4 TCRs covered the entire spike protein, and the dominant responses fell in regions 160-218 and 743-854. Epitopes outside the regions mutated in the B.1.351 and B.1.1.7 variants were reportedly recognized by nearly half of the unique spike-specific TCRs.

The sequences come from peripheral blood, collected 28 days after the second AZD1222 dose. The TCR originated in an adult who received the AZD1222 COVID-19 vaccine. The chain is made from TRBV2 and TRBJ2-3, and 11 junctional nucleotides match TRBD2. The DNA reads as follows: TGTGCCAGCAGTGGACTAGCGGGGAGCACAGATACGCAGTATTTT. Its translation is CASSGLAGSTDTQYF.